The 25 T cell receptor beta chains listed next were all sequenced from one sample in a study of blood T cell repertoires in COVID-19. Sequencing used immunoSEQ multiplex PCR; TCRdb keeps in-frame clones, though not all of them. Among approximately 96,000 clones listed, 70% to 90% were seen once. The sequenced material came from peripheral blood. These receptors originate from an elderly woman with acute or convalescent COVID-19.

This clone has only one observation. The V and J genes are TRBV29-1 and TRBJ2-1, with 9 bases that match TRBD1. Losses at the gene ends were 7 bases for V and 6 bases for J; bases not matched to a gene: 10. Germline loops: CDR1 SQVTM, CDR2 ANQGSEA. This CDR3 is 14 amino acids long. This chain's CDR3 is CSAQKGTGPNEQFF. CDR3 coding DNA: TGCAGCGCCCAAAAGGGGACAGGGCCCAATGAGCAGTTCTTC.

The chain recombines TRBV14 with TRBJ1-3; 8 bases map to TRBD1. Germline CDR1 reads SGHDN; CDR2 reads FVKESK. The V and J ends lost 5 bases and 3 bases, in that order; junction bases with no gene match: 6. This CDR3 comprises 15 residues. The CDR3 loop is CASSDTGGSGNTIYF. CDR3 coding DNA: TGTGCCAGCAGCGACACAGGGGGTAGTGGAAACACCATATATTTT.

The rearrangement joins TRBV10-3 to TRBJ1-3; D possibly corresponds to TRBD1 (5 bases). Germline CDR1 and CDR2: ENHRY and SYGVKD. CDR3 length: 13 amino acids. Trimming stripped 8 bases from V and 2 bases from J, with 10 bases between. In DNA, the CDR3 is TGTGCCATCGCCACAGGAACTGGAAACACCATATATTTT. Translated, it gives CAIATGTGNTIYF.

The CDR3 coding sequence is TGTGCCTGGAGTGGCGGGGGGGATCAGCCCCAGCATTTT. It translates to CAWSGGGDQPQHF. The chain uses TRBV30 and TRBJ1-5; a possible D gene is TRBD1 (5 bases). With 1 base removed from V and 5 bases from J, the gap between germline ends came to 9 bases. Germline V gene lookup returns CDR1 GTSNPN and CDR2 SVGIG (reference sequence). This CDR3 is 13 amino acids long. The full variable domain, in which reference TRBV30 and TRBJ1-5 provide the parts outside the CDR3, is SQTIHQWPATLVQPVGSPLSLECTVEGTSNPNLYWYRQAAGRGLQLLFYSVGIGQISSEVPQNLSASRPQDRQFILSSKKLLLSDSGFYLCAWSGGGDQPQHFGDGTRLSIL.

The chain has TRBV19 and TRBJ1-2; 7 bases align to TRBD1. Germline loops: CDR1 LNHDA, CDR2 SQIVND (reference sequence). The trim removed 6 bases at V and 3 bases at J, leaving 7 bases unmatched. The CDR3 spans 14 residues. The chain's CDR3 is CASRARGRDYGYTF. The CDR3 DNA is TGTGCCAGTAGGGCGAGGGGGCGAGACTATGGCTACACCTTC.

This sequence joins TRBV19 and TRBJ1-5, with 9 bases lining up with TRBD1. With 9 bases clipped from V and 1 base from J, the junction kept 10 bases outside the gene matches. Per germline, CDR1 LNHDA and CDR2 SQIVND (reference sequence). The CDR3 loop spans 16 amino acids. CDR3 nucleotide sequence: TGTGCCAGCAAACAGGGGGCGCGGATCAGCAATCAGCCCCAGCATTTT. Residues: CASKQGARISNQPQHF.

For this clone: The same CDR3 is also encoded by other DNA sequences in this sample. This sequence joins TRBV7-2 and TRBJ1-5; D uncertain. This CDR3 has 14 residues. The V end lost 3 bases, the J end lost 3 bases, and 9 bases lay between the germline ends. Looked up from germline, CDR1 is SGHTA and CDR2 is FQGNSA. CDR3 bases: TGTGCCAGCAGCTTCCGGAGTTCCAATCAGCCCCAGCATTTT. This gives the protein CASSFRSSNQPQHF.

This chain uses TRBV12-3 or TRBV12-4 with TRBJ1-6; tentatively, D is TRBD1 (5 bases). The CDR3 covers 13 residues. Between the trimmed V and J ends, which lost 1 base and 10 bases, there was a span of 8 bases. CDR3 nucleotides: TGTGCCAGCAGTTTAGGGGGGGACTCACCCCTCCACTTT. Encoded protein: CASSLGGDSPLHF.

This clone has just a few counts. This sequence joins TRBV2 and TRBJ2-1; a possible D gene is TRBD1 (5 bases). The CDR3 covers 11 residues. Germline V CDR1 and CDR2: SNHLY, FYNNEI. With 8 bases removed from V and 13 bases from J, the gap between germline ends came to 15 bases. This CDR3 is CASPKGAAQFF. The CDR3 DNA reads as TGTGCCAGCCCAAAAGGGGCTGCACAGTTCTTC.

The chain couples TRBV18 to TRBJ2-7; D may be TRBD1 (5 bases). The CDR3 spans 14 residues. Germline lookup yields CDR1 KGHSH and CDR2 LQKENI. V was cut by 3 bases and J by 1 base, with 10 bases left in between. CDR3 loop: CASSPYRQSYEQYF. The CDR3 DNA follows: TGTGCCAGCTCACCGTACAGGCAATCCTACGAGCAGTACTTC.

The chain employs TRBV24-1 and TRBJ1-2, with D possibly matching TRBD1 (5 bases). The V end was cut by 1 base, the J end by 4 bases, with 6 bases between. Germline V CDR1 and CDR2: KGHDR, SFDVKD. CDR3 length: 13 residues. CDR3 residues: CATSDFTGYGYTF. In DNA form, the CDR3 reads TGTGCCACCAGTGATTTTACAGGCTATGGCTACACCTTC.

The rearrangement joins TRBV4-2 to TRBJ1-1; TRBD1 agrees at 8 bases. V lost 4 bases, J lost 5 bases, and 9 bases stayed unmatched. CDR1 LGHNA and CDR2 YNFKEQ come from the germline V gene. The CDR3 length is 15 residues. The CDR3 spells CASSPGQGSATEAFF. In nucleotides, the CDR3 is TGTGCCAGCAGCCCAGGACAGGGTTCGGCGACTGAAGCTTTCTTT.

DNA of the CDR3: TGTGCCAGTAAACCGACTAGCGGCCGGGCCAATGAGCAGTTCTTC. Its translation: CASKPTSGRANEQFF. The chain links TRBV19 to TRBJ2-1; TRBD2 aligns across 9 bases. This CDR3 comprises 15 residues. CDR1 is LNHDA, CDR2 SQIVND, per germline (reference sequence). The junction had 10 bases not matched to a gene; V was cut back by 7 bases and J by 6 bases. Using reference TRBV19 and TRBJ2-1 for the parts outside the CDR3, the full variable domain is DGGITQSPKYLFRKEGQNVTLSCEQNLNHDAMYWYRQDPGQGLRLIYYSQIVNDFQKGDIAEGYSVSREKKESFPLTVTSAQKNPTAFYLCASKPTSGRANEQFFGPGTRLTVL.

The chain is built from TRBV2 and TRBJ2-5, with no clear D. V lost 4 bases, J lost 5 bases, and 8 bases lay in between. Germline CDR1 is SNHLY and CDR2 is FYNNEI. The CDR3 has 12 residues. The CDR3 nucleotides read TGTGCCAGCAGTGTTAGCCGGGAGACCCAGTACTTC. This encodes CASSVSRETQYF.

With respect to this clone: One junction end does not reproduce the germline sequence, and a read error may be involved. The CDR3 here is CASSPRRTSGSSHEQYF. For the CDR3, the DNA is TGTGCCAGCAGTCCACGTAGGACTAGCGGGAGCTCCCACGAGCAGTACTTC. The chain uses TRBV28 and TRBJ2-7; 13 bases are a match to TRBD2. Looked up from germline, CDR1 is MDHEN and CDR2 is SYDVKM. The CDR3 sequence is 17 residues long.

The CDR3 coding sequence is TGTGCCAGCAGCTTAGAAGACAGGGTATACGAGCAGTACTTC. It translates to CASSLEDRVYEQYF. The chain carries TRBV7-2 and TRBJ2-7, with 7 bases aligning to TRBD1. CDR1 and CDR2 from the germline V gene are SGHTA and FQGNSA. The CDR3 totals 14 residues. V trimming: 1 base; J trimming: 4 bases; junction bases outside the gene matches: 4.

This clone was observed once. The rearrangement joins TRBV27 to TRBJ2-3; maybe TRBD1 (6 bases). Trimming stripped 2 bases from V and 1 base from J, with 10 bases between. CDR1 is MNHEY and CDR2 is SMNVEV in the germline V gene (reference sequence). The CDR3 sequence is 15 residues long. The CDR3 sequence: CASSLGQRRTDTQYF. The DNA for the CDR3 is TGTGCCAGCAGTTTAGGACAGAGACGCACAGATACGCAGTATTTT.

The chain uses TRBV19 and TRBJ2-1; no clear D gene. Germline lookup yields CDR1 LNHDA and CDR2 SQIVND (reference sequence). This CDR3 is built from 17 residues. Trimming left V 1 base short and J 3 bases short, with 16 bases between. This CDR3 reads CASSIGAHRMYYNEQFF. The CDR3 DNA reads as TGTGCCAGTAGTATAGGAGCCCACAGAATGTACTACAATGAGCAGTTCTTC.

V is TRBV28 and J is TRBJ2-7; a weak D match, TRBD1 (7 bases). The V end lost 6 bases, the J end lost 2 bases, and 11 bases lay between the germline ends. Germline V lookup: CDR1 MDHEN, CDR2 SYDVKM. This CDR3 is built from 13 residues. CDR3 loop: CASRRDSPYEQYF. DNA of the CDR3: TGTGCCAGCAGGCGGGACAGTCCCTACGAGCAGTACTTC.

The J gene is TRBJ2-3, the V gene TRBV30; 7 bases map to TRBD1. Germline CDR1 GTSNPN, CDR2 SVGIG (reference sequence). Unmatched junction bases numbered 5, after V lost 5 bases and J lost 0 bases. This CDR3 contains 14 residues. CDR3 amino acids: CAWGRQGSTDTQYF. In DNA, the CDR3 is TGTGCCTGGGGGAGACAGGGAAGCACAGATACGCAGTATTTT.

V usage is TRBV25-1 and J usage is TRBJ1-6, with D possibly matching TRBD1 (5 bases). V was clipped by 3 bases and J by 10 bases, with 7 bases between them. Germline CDR1 MGHDK, CDR2 SYGVNS. The CDR3 contains 12 residues. CDR3 residues: CASSEEGSPLHF. As DNA, the CDR3 is TGTGCCAGCAGTGAGGAGGGGTCACCCCTCCACTTT. Combining the CDR3 with reference TRBV25-1 and TRBJ1-6 gives the whole variable domain EADIYQTPRYLVIGTGKKITLECSQTMGHDKMYWYQQDPGMELHLIHYSYGVNSTEKGDLSSESTVSRIRTEHFPLTLESARPSHTSQYLCASSEEGSPLHFGNGTRLTVT.

This clone has more than one count but fewer than ten. The gene calls are TRBV5-1 and TRBJ1-4, with D perhaps TRBD1 (6 bases). The CDR3 totals 16 residues. V lost 4 bases to trimming and J lost 5 bases, with 18 bases between them. Germline CDR1 and CDR2: SGHRS and YFSETQ. CDR3 amino acids: CASSRETGIGNEKLFF. CDR3 in DNA: TGCGCCAGCAGCCGGGAAACAGGGATTGGGAATGAAAAACTGTTTTTT.

The chain carries TRBV6-6 and TRBJ1-6; D remains unclear. Germline assignment: CDR1 MNHNY and CDR2 SVGAGI (reference sequence). V lost 8 bases, J lost 0 bases, and 20 bases lay in between. CDR3 size: 18 residues. The CDR3 DNA is TGTGCCAGCGGTCAGTGGGCCGTCGGGAGCTCCTATAATTCACCCCTCCACTTT. Translation gives CASGQWAVGSSYNSPLHF.

This chain links TRBV15 with TRBJ1-4; 10 nucleotides match TRBD1. The J segment lost 6 bases and the V segment lost 4 bases, leaving 5 bases of the junction unmatched. CDR3 size: 15 residues. Germline CDR1 is LNHNV and CDR2 is YYDKDF (reference sequence). CDR3: CATSKRGQGHEKLFF. The CDR3 DNA sequence: TGTGCCACCAGCAAGAGGGGACAGGGGCATGAAAAACTGTTTTTT.

The chain combines TRBV19 with TRBJ2-5; the D is unclear. Germline CDR1 and CDR2: LNHDA and SQIVND (reference sequence). The ends were cut back, 6 bases at V and 5 bases at J, with 25 bases in the middle. CDR3 length equals 17 residues. The CDR3 nucleotides are TGTGCCAGTAGCCTTAGTGGCAGGTCCCCCGTACGGGAGACCCAGTACTTC. It is translated as CASSLSGRSPVRETQYF.